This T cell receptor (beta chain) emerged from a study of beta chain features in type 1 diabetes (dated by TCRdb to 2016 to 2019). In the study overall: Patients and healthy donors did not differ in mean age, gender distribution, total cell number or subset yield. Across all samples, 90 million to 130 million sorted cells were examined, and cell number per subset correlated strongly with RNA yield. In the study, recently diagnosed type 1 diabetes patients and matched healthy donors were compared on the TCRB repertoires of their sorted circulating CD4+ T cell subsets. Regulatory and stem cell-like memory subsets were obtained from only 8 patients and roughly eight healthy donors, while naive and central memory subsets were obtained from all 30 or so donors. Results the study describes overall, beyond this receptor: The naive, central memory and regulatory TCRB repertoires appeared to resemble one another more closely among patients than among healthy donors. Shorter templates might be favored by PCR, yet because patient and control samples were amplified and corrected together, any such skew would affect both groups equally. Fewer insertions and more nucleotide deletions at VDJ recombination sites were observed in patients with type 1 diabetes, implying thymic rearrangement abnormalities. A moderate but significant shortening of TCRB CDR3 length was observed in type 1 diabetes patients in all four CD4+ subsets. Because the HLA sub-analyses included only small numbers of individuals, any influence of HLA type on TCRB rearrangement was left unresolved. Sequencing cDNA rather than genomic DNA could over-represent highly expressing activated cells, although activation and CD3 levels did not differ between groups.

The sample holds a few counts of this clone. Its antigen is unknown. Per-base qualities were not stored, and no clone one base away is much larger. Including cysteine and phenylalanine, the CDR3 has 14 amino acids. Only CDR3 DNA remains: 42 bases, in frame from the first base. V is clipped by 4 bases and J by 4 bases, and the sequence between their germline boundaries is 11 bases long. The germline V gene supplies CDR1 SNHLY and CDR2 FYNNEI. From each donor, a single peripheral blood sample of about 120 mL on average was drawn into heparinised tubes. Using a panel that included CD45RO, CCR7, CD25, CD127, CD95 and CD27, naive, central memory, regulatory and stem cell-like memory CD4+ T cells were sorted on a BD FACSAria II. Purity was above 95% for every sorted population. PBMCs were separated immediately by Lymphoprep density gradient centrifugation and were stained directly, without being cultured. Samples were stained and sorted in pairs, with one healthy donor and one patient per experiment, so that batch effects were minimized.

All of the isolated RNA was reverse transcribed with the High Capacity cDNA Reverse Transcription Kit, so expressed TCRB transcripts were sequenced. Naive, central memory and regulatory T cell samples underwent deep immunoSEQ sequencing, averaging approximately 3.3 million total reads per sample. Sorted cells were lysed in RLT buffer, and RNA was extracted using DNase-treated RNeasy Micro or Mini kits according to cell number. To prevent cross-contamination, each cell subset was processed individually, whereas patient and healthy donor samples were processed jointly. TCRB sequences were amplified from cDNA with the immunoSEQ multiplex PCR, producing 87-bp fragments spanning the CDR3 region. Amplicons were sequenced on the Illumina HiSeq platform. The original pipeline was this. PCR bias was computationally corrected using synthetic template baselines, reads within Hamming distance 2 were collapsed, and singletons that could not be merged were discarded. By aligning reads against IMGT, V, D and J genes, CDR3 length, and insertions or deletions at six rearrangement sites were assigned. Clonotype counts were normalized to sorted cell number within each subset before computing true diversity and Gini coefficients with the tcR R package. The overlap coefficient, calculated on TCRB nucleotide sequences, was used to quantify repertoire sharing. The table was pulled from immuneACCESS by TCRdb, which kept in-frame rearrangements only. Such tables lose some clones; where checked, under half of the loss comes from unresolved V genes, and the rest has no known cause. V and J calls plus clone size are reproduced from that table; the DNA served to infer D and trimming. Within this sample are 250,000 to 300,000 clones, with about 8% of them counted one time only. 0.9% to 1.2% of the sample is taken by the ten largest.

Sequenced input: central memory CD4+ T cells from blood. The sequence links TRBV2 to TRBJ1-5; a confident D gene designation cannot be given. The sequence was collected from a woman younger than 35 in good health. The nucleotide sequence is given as TGTGCCAGCAGTGTGGACGGTAATAATCAGCCCCAGCATTTT. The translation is CASSVDGNNQPQHF.